Listed below are T cell receptor beta chains from one sample, sequenced in a study of T cells in localized non-small cell lung cancer. The data were produced by immunoSEQ multiplex PCR, yet TCRdb's version contains in-frame clones alone and is incomplete. There are around 53,000 clones in the sample; around 81% occur only once, and about 4.7% lies in the top ten. This material consisted of PBMCs, taken before any cancer treatment. These receptors were collected from a woman aged 40-69 years with stage II lung adenocarcinoma. CDR3s include the opening cysteine and the closing phenylalanine or tryptophan. D genes are given only for firm matches. Some rows mark clone size as missing; the rest say once, few, many or name a class of expanded clone.

cdr3_aa: CASSLDGTSFQGWQFF; cdr3_nt: TGTGCCAGCAGCTTAGACGGGACTAGTTTTCAGGGGTGGCAGTTCTTC; cdr3_length: 16; clone_size: .; v_call: TRBV11-2; d_call: TRBD2; j_call: TRBJ2-1
cdr3_aa: CASSPGTVNLNTIYF; cdr3_nt: TGTGCCAGCAGCCCCGGGACAGTAAACCTAAACACCATATATTTT; cdr3_length: 15; clone_size: few; v_call: TRBV5-5; d_call: TRBD1; j_call: TRBJ1-3
cdr3_aa: CASSFGQQETQYF; cdr3_nt: TGCGCCAGCAGCTTCGGGCAGCAAGAGACCCAGTACTTC; cdr3_length: 13; clone_size: .; v_call: TRBV5-1; d_call: .; j_call: TRBJ2-5
cdr3_aa: CASSALGAQSSGNTIYF; cdr3_nt: TGCGCCAGCAGTGCCCTTGGGGCTCAGAGCTCTGGAAACACCATATATTTT; cdr3_length: 17; clone_size: .; v_call: TRBV5-1; d_call: .; j_call: TRBJ1-3
cdr3_aa: CASSLVGTGRNNEQFF; cdr3_nt: TGCGCCAGCAGCTTGGTCGGGACAGGTAGGAACAATGAGCAGTTCTTC; cdr3_length: 16; clone_size: .; v_call: TRBV5-1; d_call: TRBD1; j_call: TRBJ2-1
cdr3_aa: CASTSQGDYGYTF; cdr3_nt: TGTGCCAGCACTTCTCAGGGAGACTATGGCTACACCTTC; cdr3_length: 13; clone_size: .; v_call: TRBV28; d_call: .; j_call: TRBJ1-2
cdr3_aa: CATHDRGYSGANVLTF; cdr3_nt: TGCGCCACCCACGACAGGGGATACTCTGGGGCCAACGTCCTGACTTTC; cdr3_length: 16; clone_size: .; v_call: TRBV10-2; d_call: TRBD1; j_call: TRBJ2-6
cdr3_aa: CASSDTGSSYEQYF; cdr3_nt: TGCGCCAGCAGCGATACAGGGTCGAGCTACGAGCAGTACTTC; cdr3_length: 14; clone_size: once; v_call: TRBV5-1; d_call: .; j_call: TRBJ2-7
cdr3_aa: CASSLGDRDSETQYF; cdr3_nt: TGTGCCAGCAGCTTGGGGGACAGGGATTCGGAGACCCAGTACTTC; cdr3_length: 15; clone_size: .; v_call: TRBV7-3; d_call: TRBD1; j_call: TRBJ2-5
cdr3_aa: CASSPHRDGYTF; cdr3_nt: TGTGCCAGCAGTCCACACAGGGATGGCTACACCTTC; cdr3_length: 12; clone_size: .; v_call: TRBV6-6; d_call: .; j_call: TRBJ1-2
cdr3_aa: CASSPSGPF; cdr3_nt: TGTGCTAGCAGCCCCTCCGGTCCCTTC; cdr3_length: 9; clone_size: .; v_call: TRBV7-7; d_call: .; j_call: TRBJ2-7